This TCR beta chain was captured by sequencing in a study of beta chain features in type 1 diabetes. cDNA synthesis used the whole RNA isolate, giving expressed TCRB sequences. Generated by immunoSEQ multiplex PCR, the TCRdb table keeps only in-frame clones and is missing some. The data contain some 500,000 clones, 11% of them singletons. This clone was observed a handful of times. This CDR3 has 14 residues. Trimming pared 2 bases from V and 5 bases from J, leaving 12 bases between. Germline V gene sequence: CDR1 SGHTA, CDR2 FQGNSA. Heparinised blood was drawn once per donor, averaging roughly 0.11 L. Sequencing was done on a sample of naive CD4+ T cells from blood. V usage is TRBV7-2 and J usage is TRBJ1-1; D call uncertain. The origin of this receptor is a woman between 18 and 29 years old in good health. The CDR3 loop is CASSLRFSGTEAFF. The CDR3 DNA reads TGTGCCAGCAGCTTAAGATTTTCCGGGACTGAAGCTTTCTTT.